Listed below are T cell receptor beta chains from one sample, sequenced in a study of shared clonotypes between healthy human individuals. Method: immunoSEQ multiplex PCR; TCRdb's copy keeps in-frame clones and lacks some. Seen here are 2 million to 2.5 million clones, 95% observed once, and the top ten hold around 0.13%. Sequencing was carried out using naive CD4+ T cells sorted from blood. The receptors come from a young man in good health. The CDR3 runs from the conserved cysteine through the conserved F or W. D genes are given only for firm matches. The size of a clone is reported for some rows only, either as once, few or many, or as a class for expanded clones.

J	size	D	length	V	CDR3	DNA
TRBJ1-2	NA	TRBD1	16	TRBV6-1	CASSEVGQGANYGYTF	TGTGCCAGCAGTGAAGTAGGACAGGGGGCTAACTATGGCTACACCTTC
TRBJ1-2	NA	NA	13	TRBV14	CASSRLGVDGYTF	TGTGCCAGCAGCCGATTAGGGGTGGATGGCTACACCTTC
TRBJ1-4	NA	TRBD1	16	TRBV4-1	CASSQTRGQGVEKLFF	TGCGCCAGCAGCCAGACACGAGGACAGGGTGTCGAAAAACTGTTTTTT
TRBJ1-5	NA	NA	14	TRBV6-1	CASSEGTANQPQHF	TGTGCCAGCAGTGAAGGAACAGCCAATCAGCCCCAGCATTTT
TRBJ2-5	NA	NA	13	TRBV6-5	CASSRGYIETQYF	TGTGCCAGCAGCAGGGGTTACATAGAGACCCAGTACTTC
TRBJ1-5	few	NA	14	TRBV9	CASSPRASNQPQHF	TGTGCCAGCAGCCCGCGGGCCAGCAATCAGCCCCAGCATTTT
TRBJ1-1	NA	TRBD1	15	TRBV18	CASSPNQGVNTEAFF	TGTGCCAGCTCACCGAACCAGGGGGTGAACACTGAAGCTTTCTTT
TRBJ1-2	NA	NA	14	TRBV5-1	CASSASGGDYGYTF	TGCGCCAGCAGTGCCTCGGGGGGTGACTATGGCTACACCTTC
TRBJ1-3	NA	NA	12	TRBV10-3	CAISGGGNTIYF	TGTGCCATCAGTGGAGGGGGAAACACCATATATTTT
TRBJ1-1	NA	NA	13	TRBV6-1	CASSQQENTEAFF	TGTGCCAGCAGTCAACAGGAGAACACTGAAGCTTTCTTT
TRBJ1-2	NA	TRBD1	16	TRBV30	CAWVWDSLVANYGYTF	TGTGCCTGGGTTTGGGACAGCTTAGTAGCTAACTATGGCTACACCTTC
TRBJ2-3	once	NA	16	TRBV19	CASTPLAGVRTDTQYF	TGTGCCAGTACCCCACTGGCCGGAGTTCGCACAGATACGCAGTATTTT
TRBJ2-5	NA	NA	17	TRBV5-4	CASSLDATGAGSWTQYF	TGTGCCAGCAGCTTGGACGCGACCGGGGCGGGAAGTTGGACCCAGTACTTC
TRBJ1-2	NA	NA	12	TRBV28	CASSTLYRGYTF	TGTGCCAGCAGTACCCTTTACCGGGGCTACACCTTC
TRBJ2-7	NA	TRBD1	14	TRBV28	CASSATGKGYEQYF	TGTGCCAGCAGTGCGACAGGGAAAGGGTACGAGCAGTACTTC
TRBJ1-2	NA	TRBD1	15	TRBV28	CASSSGTGGYYGYTF	TGTGCCAGCAGTTCCGGGACAGGGGGTTACTATGGCTACACCTTC
TRBJ2-7	NA	NA	14	TRBV6-1	CASSGRTVSYEQYF	TGTGCCAGCAGTGGCAGGACGGTCTCCTACGAGCAGTACTTC
TRBJ2-3	NA	TRBD2	17	TRBV5-6	CASSSLRLAGEEDTQYF	TGTGCCAGCAGCTCGTTAAGACTAGCGGGAGAAGAAGATACGCAGTATTTT
TRBJ1-6	NA	NA	14	TRBV9	CASSVWSYNSPLHF	TGTGCCAGCAGCGTTTGGTCCTATAATTCACCCCTCCACTTT
TRBJ1-6	NA	NA	14	TRBV5-1	CASSLGDGNSPLHF	TGCGCCAGCAGCTTAGGGGATGGCAATTCACCCCTCCACTTT
TRBJ1-5	NA	TRBD1	13	TRBV19	CASSNRGPQPQHF	TGTGCCAGTAGTAACAGGGGGCCTCAGCCCCAGCATTTT
TRBJ1-3	NA	NA	13	TRBV27	CASSWDSGNTIYF	TGTGCCAGCAGTTGGGACTCTGGAAACACCATATATTTT
TRBJ2-7	NA	NA	12	TRBV6-1	CASTRGLYEQYF	TGTGCCAGCACCAGGGGCCTCTACGAGCAGTACTTC
TRBJ1-2	NA	NA	13	TRBV30	CAWSVRGSYGYTF	TGTGCCTGGAGTGTACGTGGGAGCTATGGCTACACCTTC
TRBJ2-3	NA	TRBD1	14	TRBV5-1	CASWDRGRVDTQYF	TGCGCCAGTTGGGACAGGGGAAGGGTAGATACGCAGTATTTT
TRBJ2-2	NA	TRBD2	16	TRBV5-1	CASSLEGGIDTGELFF	TGCGCCAGCAGCTTGGAGGGAGGGATCGATACCGGGGAGCTGTTTTTT
TRBJ2-5	NA	TRBD1	14	TRBV30	CAWGTDPPLETQYF	TGTGCCTGGGGGACAGATCCACCCTTAGAGACCCAGTACTTC
TRBJ2-1	once	TRBD1	13	TRBV2	CASSGQGAYEQFF	TGTGCCAGCAGTGGGCAGGGGGCCTATGAGCAGTTCTTC
TRBJ1-2	NA	TRBD1	13	TRBV6-5	CATYRQGYNGYTF	TGTGCCACCTACCGACAGGGTTATAATGGCTACACCTTC
TRBJ1-6	once	TRBD1	16	TRBV2	CASSGGTGGYNSPLHF	TGTGCCAGCAGTGGAGGAACAGGGGGTTATAATTCACCCCTCCACTTT
TRBJ1-4	NA	NA	15	TRBV6-5	CASSYSGGTNEKLFF	TGTGCCAGCAGTTACTCCGGGGGTACTAATGAAAAACTGTTTTTT
TRBJ1-1	few	NA	13	TRBV6-5	CASRRTGNTEAFF	TGTGCCAGCAGGCGGACGGGGAACACTGAAGCTTTCTTT
TRBJ2-3	NA	TRBD2	16	TRBV6-5	CASSYAVAGGKDTQYF	TGTGCCAGCAGTTACGCGGTAGCGGGGGGCAAAGATACGCAGTATTTT
TRBJ1-6	NA	NA	14	TRBV7-9	CASYAGTPNSPLHF	TGTGCCAGCTATGCCGGGACCCCAAATTCACCCCTCCACTTT
TRBJ2-1	NA	NA	14	TRBV19	CASSPSPGYNEQFF	TGTGCCAGTAGTCCCTCCCCCGGCTACAATGAGCAGTTCTTC
TRBJ2-1	NA	TRBD1	18	TRBV5-1	CASSADRGRPSAYNEQFF	TGCGCCAGCAGCGCCGACAGGGGGCGACCTTCCGCGTACAATGAGCAGTTCTTC
TRBJ1-2	NA	NA	12	TRBV5-3	CARSQGNYGYTF	TGTGCCAGATCGCAGGGGAACTATGGCTACACCTTC
TRBJ2-2	NA	TRBD1	16	TRBV5-6	CASSWRTGWGTGELFF	TGTGCCAGCAGCTGGCGGACAGGATGGGGCACCGGGGAGCTGTTTTTT
TRBJ2-3	NA	TRBD1	16	TRBV5-1	CASSSTGGIITDTQYF	TGCGCCAGCAGCTCTACAGGGGGGATAATTACAGATACGCAGTATTTT
TRBJ1-6	NA	NA	15	TRBV2	CASSPTGTIVAALHF	TGTGCCAGCAGTCCAACCGGGACAATCGTTGCCGCCCTCCACTTT
TRBJ2-3	NA	NA	15	TRBV5-6	CASSLTGMFADTQYF	TGTGCCAGCAGCTTGACAGGGATGTTCGCAGATACGCAGTATTTT
TRBJ2-5	NA	TRBD2	15	TRBV5-4	CASSILLAGRETQYF	TGTGCCAGCAGCATCCTACTAGCGGGGAGGGAGACCCAGTACTTC
TRBJ2-7	NA	TRBD2	18	TRBV10-2	CASSDPGLARTLSYEQYF	TGCGCCAGCAGTGATCCGGGACTAGCGAGAACTCTCTCTTACGAGCAGTACTTC
TRBJ2-1	once	NA	12	TRBV10-1	CASSRSNNEQFF	TGCGCCAGCAGTAGGAGTAACAATGAGCAGTTCTTC
TRBJ1-2	NA	NA	16	TRBV2	CASRHWQGLFNYGYTF	TGTGCCAGCCGACACTGGCAGGGCCTTTTTAACTATGGCTACACCTTC
TRBJ2-2	NA	TRBD1	17	TRBV11-3	CASSLAIGQGSTGELFF	TGTGCCAGCAGCTTAGCGATCGGACAGGGGAGCACCGGGGAGCTGTTTTTT
TRBJ2-5	NA	NA	14	TRBV18	CASSPGTNQETQYF	TGTGCCAGCTCACCAGGCACTAACCAAGAGACCCAGTACTTC
TRBJ1-4	NA	NA	14	TRBV2	CASSEARGVEKLFF	TGTGCCAGCAGTGAAGCGCGGGGGGTCGAAAAACTGTTTTTT
TRBJ1-6	NA	NA	14	TRBV28	CATRGGEYNSPLHF	TGTGCCACCCGAGGCGGGGAATATAATTCACCCCTCCACTTT
TRBJ1-6	NA	NA	17	TRBV7-2	CASSGGTSSSYNSPLHF	TGTGCCAGCAGCGGCGGGACTTCGAGCTCCTATAATTCACCCCTCCACTTT
TRBJ2-5	NA	TRBD1	18	TRBV7-8	CASSLGFFLGTGTETQYF	TGTGCCAGCAGCTTAGGTTTTTTTCTAGGGACAGGGACTGAGACCCAGTACTTC
TRBJ1-6	NA	NA	13	TRBV6-5	CASSYGLNSPLHF	TGTGCCAGCAGTTACGGACTTAATTCACCCCTCCACTTT
TRBJ1-6	NA	NA	18	TRBV19	CASSTVASRISYNSPLHF	TGTGCCAGTAGTACCGTGGCCTCCCGCATCTCCTATAATTCACCCCTCCACTTT